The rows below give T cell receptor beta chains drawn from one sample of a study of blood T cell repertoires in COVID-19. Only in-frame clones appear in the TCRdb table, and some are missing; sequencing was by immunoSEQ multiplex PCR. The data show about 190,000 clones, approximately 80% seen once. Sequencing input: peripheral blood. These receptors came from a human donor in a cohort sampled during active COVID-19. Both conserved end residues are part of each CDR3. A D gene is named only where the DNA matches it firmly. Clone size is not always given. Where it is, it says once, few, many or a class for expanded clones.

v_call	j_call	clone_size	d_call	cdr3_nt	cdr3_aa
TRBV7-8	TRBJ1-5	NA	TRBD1	TGTGCCAGCAGCTCGAGACCTAGGGGACAGGGCGGGCTTAATCAGCCCCAGCATTTT	CASSSRPRGQGGLNQPQHF
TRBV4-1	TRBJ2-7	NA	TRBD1	TGCGCCAGCAGCCAAGGGACAGGATTTTACGAGCAGTACTTC	CASSQGTGFYEQYF
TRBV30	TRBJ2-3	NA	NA	TGTGCCTGGAGTGTAGCGGAGGCCGGCGACTACCTTAGCACAGATACGCAGTATTTT	CAWSVAEAGDYLSTDTQYF
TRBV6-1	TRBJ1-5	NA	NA	TGTGCCAGCAGTGACGCAGGGCTGCGGAATCAGCCCCAGCATTTT	CASSDAGLRNQPQHF
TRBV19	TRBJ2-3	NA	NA	TGTGCCAGTAATTTTTGGGATGCGGGACGCACAGATACGCAGTATTTT	CASNFWDAGRTDTQYF
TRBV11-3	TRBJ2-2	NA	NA	TGTGCCAGCAGCTTACGTTCTGGGGAGCTGTTTTTT	CASSLRSGELFF
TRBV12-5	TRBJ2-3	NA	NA	TGTGCTAGTGGCCCCCTCACAGATACGCAGTATTTT	CASGPLTDTQYF
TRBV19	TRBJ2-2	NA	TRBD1	TGTGCCAGTAGCCTAGGGACAGGGACTACCGGGGAGCTGTTTTTT	CASSLGTGTTGELFF
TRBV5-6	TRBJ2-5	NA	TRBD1	TGTGCCAGCAGTCCGAGCTACAGGGGCTCTCAGTACTTC	CASSPSYRGSQYF
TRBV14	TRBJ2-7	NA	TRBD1	TGTGCCAGCAGCCAATTTTACAGGGGCTACGAGCAGTACTTC	CASSQFYRGYEQYF
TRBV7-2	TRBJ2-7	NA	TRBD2	TGTGCCAGCAGCACCGGGACTAGCGGTACCTACGAGCAGTACTTC	CASSTGTSGTYEQYF
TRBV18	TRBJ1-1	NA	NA	TGTGCCAGCTCACCACCGAAAGCGTTGAACACTGAAGCTTTCTTT	CASSPPKALNTEAFF
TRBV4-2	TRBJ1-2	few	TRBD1	TGTGCCAGCAGCCAAGAAGGACAGGGGGGCTATGGCTACACCTTC	CASSQEGQGGYGYTF
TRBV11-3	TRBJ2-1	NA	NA	TGTGCCAGCAGCTTAGAGGGACTCCCGGGGGATGAGCAGTTCTTC	CASSLEGLPGDEQFF
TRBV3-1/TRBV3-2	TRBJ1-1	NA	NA	TGTGCCAGCAGCCCCGACAGGCAGGGAGCTGCTTTCTTT	CASSPDRQGAAFF
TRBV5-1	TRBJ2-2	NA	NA	TGCGCCAGCAGCTTGGAATCGAGGGGGGAGCTGTTTTTT	CASSLESRGELFF
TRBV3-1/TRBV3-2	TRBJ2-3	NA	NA	TGTGCCAGCAGCCAAGAGAGGAGGGATACGCAGTATTTT	CASSQERRDTQYF
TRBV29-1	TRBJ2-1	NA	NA	TGCAGCGGCTGGAGGTACAATGAGCAGTTCTTC	CSGWRYNEQFF
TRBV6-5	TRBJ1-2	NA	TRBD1	TGTGCCACACAGACAGGGACCCTAACGACCTTC	CATQTGTLTTF
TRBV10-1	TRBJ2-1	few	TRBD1	TGCGCCAGCAGTGAACCGGGACAGCAGTACAATGAGCAGTTCTTC	CASSEPGQQYNEQFF
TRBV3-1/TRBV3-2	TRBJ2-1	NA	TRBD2	TGTGCCAGCAGCCAGGGGACTAGCGGGATTTCGGGTCGGGATGAGCAGTTCTTC	CASSQGTSGISGRDEQFF
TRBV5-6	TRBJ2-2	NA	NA	TGTGCCAGCAGCCTTGGACAGCCAACCACCGGGGAGCTGTTTTTT	CASSLGQPTTGELFF
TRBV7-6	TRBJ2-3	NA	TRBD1	TGTGCCAGCAGCCTAAACAGGGGGGATACGCAGTATTTT	CASSLNRGDTQYF
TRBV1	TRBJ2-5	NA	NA	TGCACCAGCAGCCAAGTGGGACTAGCGGGAGTTGAGACCCAGTACTTC	CTSSQVGLAGVETQYF
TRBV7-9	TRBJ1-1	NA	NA	TGTGCCAGCAGCTCCCAAGGGGTCGCTTCTGAAGCTTTCTTT	CASSSQGVASEAFF
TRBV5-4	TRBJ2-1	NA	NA	TGTGCCAGCAGCCCCCAGGGGGGACTAGGCAATGAGCAGTTCTTC	CASSPQGGLGNEQFF
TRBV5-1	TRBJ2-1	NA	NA	TGCGCCAGCAGCTTGGGCATGTTTGGAGGCATCAATGAGCAGTTCTTC	CASSLGMFGGINEQFF
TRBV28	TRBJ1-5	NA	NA	TGTGCCAGCAGTATAATCAATCAGCCCCAGCATTTT	CASSIINQPQHF
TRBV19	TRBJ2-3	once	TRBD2	TGTGCCAGTAGCATCTCCGGGACTAGCGGGAGAGGAAGGCAGTATTTT	CASSISGTSGRGRQYF
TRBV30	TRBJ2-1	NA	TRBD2	TGTGCCTGGAGTGTGGGCGGGAGTTTCCACAATGAGCAGTTCTTC	CAWSVGGSFHNEQFF
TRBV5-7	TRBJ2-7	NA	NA	TGTGCCAGCAGGCGGGAATCAGTACACGAGCAGTACTTC	CASRRESVHEQYF
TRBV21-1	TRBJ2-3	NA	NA	TGTGCCAGCAGCAAAGAGGTAGACGGGGGGCGGGAAGATACGCAGTATTTT	CASSKEVDGGREDTQYF
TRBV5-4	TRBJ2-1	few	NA	TGTGCCAGCAGCTTGCAGGGCTCCTACAATGAGCAGTTCTTC	CASSLQGSYNEQFF
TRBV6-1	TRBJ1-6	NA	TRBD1	TGTGCCAGCAGTGACCCGGGACAGTCTTCGCTTAATTCACCCCTCCACTTT	CASSDPGQSSLNSPLHF
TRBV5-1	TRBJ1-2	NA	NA	TGCGCCAGCAGCTTACAGGGATCTGGCTACACCTTC	CASSLQGSGYTF
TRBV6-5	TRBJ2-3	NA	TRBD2	TGTGCCAGCAGTTACGGTGGGACTAGAACAGATACGCAGTATTTT	CASSYGGTRTDTQYF
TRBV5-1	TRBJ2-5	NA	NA	TGCGCCAGCAGCTTCAACTTAAACCCCGCGGAGACCCAGTACTTC	CASSFNLNPAETQYF
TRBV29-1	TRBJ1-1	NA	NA	TGCAGCTTTGGGGGCCCCACTGAAGCTTTCTTT	CSFGGPTEAFF
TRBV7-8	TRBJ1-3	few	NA	TGTGCCAGCAGCTTTGATGCCAGATTTTCTGGAAACACCATATATTTT	CASSFDARFSGNTIYF
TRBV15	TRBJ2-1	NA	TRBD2	TGTGCCACCAGCAGAGATTATGCTAGCGGGAGCTTTTCCCATGAGCAGTTCTTC	CATSRDYASGSFSHEQFF
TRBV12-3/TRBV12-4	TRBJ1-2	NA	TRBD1	TGTGCCAGCAGTCCCGGGACAGGCTCCGTGTTCACCTTC	CASSPGTGSVFTF
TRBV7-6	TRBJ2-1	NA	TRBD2	TGTGCCAACAGCTTAGACAGTCTGGCTAGCGGGAGACGACGCAATGAGCAGTTCTTC	CANSLDSLASGRRRNEQFF
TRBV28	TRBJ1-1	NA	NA	TGTGGGGTTACCGTACAGGGTTTTTCTGAAGCTTTCTTT	CGVTVQGFSEAFF
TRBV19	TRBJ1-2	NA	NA	TGTGCCAGTATAAGGGGCGACTATGGCTACACCTTC	CASIRGDYGYTF
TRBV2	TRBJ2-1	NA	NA	TGTGCCAGCAGTGTAACTGGACAGGAGCAGTTCTTC	CASSVTGQEQFF
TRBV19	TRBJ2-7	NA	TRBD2	TGTGCCAGTACCGAGACTAGCGGGAGTGGCTACGAGCAGTACTTC	CASTETSGSGYEQYF
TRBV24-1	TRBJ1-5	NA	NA	TGTGCCACCAGTGATTCGGGAGGTCGGACCCAGCATTTT	CATSDSGGRTQHF
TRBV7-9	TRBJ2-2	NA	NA	TGTGCCAGCAGCTTAGTGTGGGACACAGGAGATGCGAACACCGGGGAGCTGTTTTTT	CASSLVWDTGDANTGELFF
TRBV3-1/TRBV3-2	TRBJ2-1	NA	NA	TGTGCCAGCAGCCTTTCTCTGAGGGGGGGCTACAATGAGCAGTTCTTC	CASSLSLRGGYNEQFF
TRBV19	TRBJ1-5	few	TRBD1	TGTGCCAGTAGTACGGACAGGGGGGCCTACAATCAGCCCCAGCATTTT	CASSTDRGAYNQPQHF
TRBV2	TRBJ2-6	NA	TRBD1	TGTGCCAGCAGTGGACAGGGAATCTCTGGGGCCAACGTCCTGACTTTC	CASSGQGISGANVLTF
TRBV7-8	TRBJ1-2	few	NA	TGTGCCAGCAGCTGGGGAGGGTCAGGCTATGGCTACACCTTC	CASSWGGSGYGYTF